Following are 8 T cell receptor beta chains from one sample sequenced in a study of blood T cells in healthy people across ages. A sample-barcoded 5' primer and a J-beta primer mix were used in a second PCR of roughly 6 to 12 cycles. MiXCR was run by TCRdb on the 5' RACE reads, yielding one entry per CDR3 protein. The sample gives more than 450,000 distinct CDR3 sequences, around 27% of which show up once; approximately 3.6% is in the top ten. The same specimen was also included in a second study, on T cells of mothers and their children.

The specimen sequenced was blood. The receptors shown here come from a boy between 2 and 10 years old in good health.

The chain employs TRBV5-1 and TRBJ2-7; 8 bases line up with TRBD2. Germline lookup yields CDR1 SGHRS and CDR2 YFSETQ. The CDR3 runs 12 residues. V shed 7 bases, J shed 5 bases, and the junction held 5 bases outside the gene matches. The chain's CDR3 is CASGPGGDEQYF. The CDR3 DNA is TGCGCCAGCGGACCGGGGGGGGACGAGCAGTACTTC.

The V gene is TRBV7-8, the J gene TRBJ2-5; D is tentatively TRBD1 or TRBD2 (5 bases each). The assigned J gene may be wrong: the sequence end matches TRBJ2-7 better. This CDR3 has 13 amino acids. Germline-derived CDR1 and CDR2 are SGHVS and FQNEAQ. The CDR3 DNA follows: TGTGCCAGCAGCCAGGGACCCGGGGACGAGCAGTACTTC. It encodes CASSQGPGDEQYF.

CDR3 region: CASSEARGYQETQYF. For the CDR3, the DNA is TGTGCCAGCAGTGAAGCTCGGGGATACCAAGAGACCCAGTACTTC. The chain links TRBV2 to TRBJ2-5, with D maybe TRBD2 (5 bases). From germline, CDR1 is SNHLY and CDR2 FYNNEI. This CDR3 region has 15 residues. Trimming cost V 0 bases and J 0 bases, with 8 bases left between them.

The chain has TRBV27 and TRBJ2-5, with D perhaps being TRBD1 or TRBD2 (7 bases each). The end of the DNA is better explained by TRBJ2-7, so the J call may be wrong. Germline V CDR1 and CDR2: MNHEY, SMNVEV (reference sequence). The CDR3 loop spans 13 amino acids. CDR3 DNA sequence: TGTGCCAGCAGTTTCCAGGGGGGGTACGAGCAGTACTTC. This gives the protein CASSFQGGYEQYF.

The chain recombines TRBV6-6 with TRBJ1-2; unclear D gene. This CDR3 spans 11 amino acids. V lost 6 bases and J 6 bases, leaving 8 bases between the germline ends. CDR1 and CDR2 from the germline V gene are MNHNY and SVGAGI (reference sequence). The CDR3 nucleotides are TGTGCCAGCAGGGAGGATGATGGCTACACCTTC. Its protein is CASREDDGYTF.

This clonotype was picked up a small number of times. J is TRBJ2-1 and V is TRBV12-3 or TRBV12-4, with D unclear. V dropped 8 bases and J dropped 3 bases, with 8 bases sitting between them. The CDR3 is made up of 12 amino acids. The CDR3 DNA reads TGTGCCAGCGCGGTGGTCTACAATGAGCAGTTCTTC. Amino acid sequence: CASAVVYNEQFF.

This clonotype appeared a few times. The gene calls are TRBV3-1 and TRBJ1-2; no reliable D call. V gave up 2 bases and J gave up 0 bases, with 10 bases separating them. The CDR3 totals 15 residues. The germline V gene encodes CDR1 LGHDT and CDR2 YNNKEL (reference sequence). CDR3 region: CASSQFSQANYGYTF. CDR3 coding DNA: TGTGCCAGCAGCCAATTCTCGCAAGCTAACTATGGCTACACCTTC.

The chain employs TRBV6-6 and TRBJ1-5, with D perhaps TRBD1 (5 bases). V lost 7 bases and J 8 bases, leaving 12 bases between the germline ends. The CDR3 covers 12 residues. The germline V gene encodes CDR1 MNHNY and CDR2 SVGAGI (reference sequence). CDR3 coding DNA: TGTGCCAGCAAGGCCGGAGGGGAGCCCCAGCATTTT. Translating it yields CASKAGGEPQHF.